This section outlines one TCR beta chain sequence together with its context. Antigen: not known. The data were taken from a study of CD8+ T cells in alopecia areata. RNA extraction and reverse transcription yielded cDNA as sequencing template. Profiled with immunoSEQ multiplex PCR; TCRdb holds only in-frame clones, not every one. Among 150,000 or so clones listed, about 60% were seen once. V dropped 2 bases and J dropped 7 bases, with 5 bases sitting between them. CDR1 and CDR2 (germline): SGHAT, FQDESV (reference sequence). This CDR3 region has 11 residues. Study-wide results and limits: Sequences from scalp samples also cover resident alphabeta T cells of normal skin. The study found higher clonality in lesional than normal scalp, especially in alopecia totalis/universalis.

The chain couples TRBV11-1 to TRBJ1-1; no firm D call. The sequenced material came from CD4+ T cells sorted from blood. This receptor was obtained from a human donor in good health. The CDR3 region is CASSLHSEAFF. The DNA of the CDR3 is TGTGCCAGCAGCTTACATAGTGAAGCTTTCTTT.